These T cell receptor beta chains were read from a single sample in a study of blood T cell repertoires in COVID-19. The table came from immunoSEQ multiplex PCR; TCRdb's copy has only in-frame clones and leaves some out. This sample has around 450,000 clones; around 90% occur once, and the top ten carry roughly 0.7%. The sequenced sample consisted of PBMCs or T cells enriched from blood (not recorded which). The receptor set was obtained from a woman younger than 35 who had recovered from COVID-19. The CDR3 runs from the conserved cysteine through the conserved F or W. A D gene is named only where the DNA matches it firmly. Part of the rows lack a size; the others show once, few, many or a class for expanded clones.

len: 15; j_gene: TRBJ2-3; d_gene: TRBD2; abundance: NA; v_gene: TRBV30; CDR3nt: TGTGCCTGGAGTGAGAACACCGGGAGGAGAGATACGCAGTATTTT; CDR3aa: CAWSENTGRRDTQYF
len: 15; j_gene: TRBJ2-7; d_gene: NA; abundance: NA; v_gene: TRBV7-2; CDR3nt: TGTGCCAGCAGCTCGACCCCGGGGGGCCCCTACGAGCAGTACTTC; CDR3aa: CASSSTPGGPYEQYF
len: 12; j_gene: TRBJ1-5; d_gene: NA; abundance: NA; v_gene: TRBV6-1; CDR3nt: TGTGCCAGCAGTGAAACTCCCCGTGGCCAGCATTTT; CDR3aa: CASSETPRGQHF
len: 12; j_gene: TRBJ2-1; d_gene: TRBD1; abundance: once; v_gene: TRBV7-9; CDR3nt: TGTGCCAGCAGCCTCGATGACAGGGTGAAGTTCTTC; CDR3aa: CASSLDDRVKFF
len: 14; j_gene: TRBJ2-5; d_gene: NA; abundance: NA; v_gene: TRBV9; CDR3nt: TGTGCCAGCAGCGGTACTACCCTTGGCGAGACCCAGTACTTC; CDR3aa: CASSGTTLGETQYF
len: 13; j_gene: TRBJ2-5; d_gene: NA; abundance: NA; v_gene: TRBV4-1; CDR3nt: TGCGCCAGCAGCCAAGAGGGGAGGGAGACCCAGTACTTC; CDR3aa: CASSQEGRETQYF
len: 14; j_gene: TRBJ1-2; d_gene: NA; abundance: NA; v_gene: TRBV6-5; CDR3nt: TGTGCCAGCAGTTACGGGAGGGTTGGGTATGGCTACACCTTC; CDR3aa: CASSYGRVGYGYTF
len: 14; j_gene: TRBJ1-2; d_gene: TRBD1; abundance: NA; v_gene: TRBV28; CDR3nt: TGTGCCACGGGACAGGGGGTACCAAACTATGGCTACACCTTC; CDR3aa: CATGQGVPNYGYTF
len: 14; j_gene: TRBJ2-1; d_gene: TRBD1; abundance: NA; v_gene: TRBV10-3; CDR3nt: TGTGCCATCAGTGGGACAGGGGGCTGGGATGAGCAGTTCTTC; CDR3aa: CAISGTGGWDEQFF
len: 15; j_gene: TRBJ1-5; d_gene: TRBD1; abundance: NA; v_gene: TRBV4-1; CDR3nt: TGCGCCAGCAGTCCTCAGGGGGTTGGAAATCAGCCCCAGCATTTT; CDR3aa: CASSPQGVGNQPQHF
len: 13; j_gene: TRBJ1-1; d_gene: NA; abundance: NA; v_gene: TRBV7-9; CDR3nt: TGTGCCAGCAGCTCGCTCAGTGGGAGCGAAGCTTTCTTT; CDR3aa: CASSSLSGSEAFF
len: 11; j_gene: TRBJ1-1; d_gene: NA; abundance: NA; v_gene: TRBV20-1; CDR3nt: TGCAGTGCTAGTGCCCCAGGGGAAGCTTTCTTT; CDR3aa: CSASAPGEAFF
len: 19; j_gene: TRBJ2-5; d_gene: TRBD1; abundance: few; v_gene: TRBV6-1; CDR3nt: TGTGCCAGCAGTGAAGACCCTCCCTGGACAGGGGGCCTGAGAGAGACCCAGTACTTC; CDR3aa: CASSEDPPWTGGLRETQYF
len: 15; j_gene: TRBJ2-7; d_gene: NA; abundance: NA; v_gene: TRBV7-2; CDR3nt: TGTGCCAGCAGCCCCGGAGTGGGGCTTGTTTACGAGCAGTACTTC; CDR3aa: CASSPGVGLVYEQYF
len: 14; j_gene: TRBJ1-2; d_gene: TRBD1; abundance: NA; v_gene: TRBV28; CDR3nt: TGTGCCAGCAGTTTAGCGGCAGGGGGTTATGGCTACACCTTC; CDR3aa: CASSLAAGGYGYTF
len: 18; j_gene: TRBJ2-6; d_gene: TRBD1; abundance: NA; v_gene: TRBV28; CDR3nt: TGTGCCAGCAGTCGCGGCGTCAGGGGGCGGGGTGGGGCCAACGTCCTGACTTTC; CDR3aa: CASSRGVRGRGGANVLTF
len: 16; j_gene: TRBJ2-5; d_gene: NA; abundance: NA; v_gene: TRBV27; CDR3nt: TGTGCCAGCAGTTCTCATCAGACAAGGGGGGGGGAGACCCAGTACTTC; CDR3aa: CASSSHQTRGGETQYF
len: 14; j_gene: TRBJ1-2; d_gene: TRBD1; abundance: NA; v_gene: TRBV7-3; CDR3nt: TGTGCCAGCAGCCCCGGGACAGGGGACTATGGCTACACCTTC; CDR3aa: CASSPGTGDYGYTF
len: 18; j_gene: TRBJ2-5; d_gene: NA; abundance: NA; v_gene: TRBV11-2; CDR3nt: TGTGCCAGCAGCTTTAATAGGGACTCCGAGGTCCAGGAAGAGACCCAGTACTTC; CDR3aa: CASSFNRDSEVQEETQYF
len: 15; j_gene: TRBJ2-5; d_gene: TRBD2; abundance: NA; v_gene: TRBV5-6; CDR3nt: TGTGCCAGCAGCTCTCTAGCGGGGGTACAGGAGACCCAGTACTTC; CDR3aa: CASSSLAGVQETQYF
len: 15; j_gene: TRBJ1-2; d_gene: NA; abundance: NA; v_gene: TRBV21-1; CDR3nt: TGTGCCAGCACCGCTGACAGGGCCGTTTACTATGGCTACACCTTC; CDR3aa: CASTADRAVYYGYTF
len: 13; j_gene: TRBJ2-1; d_gene: NA; abundance: NA; v_gene: TRBV19; CDR3nt: TGTGCCAGTAGTCTGGGGGCGAGGAATGAGCAGTTCTTC; CDR3aa: CASSLGARNEQFF
len: 13; j_gene: TRBJ1-2; d_gene: TRBD1; abundance: NA; v_gene: TRBV7-8; CDR3nt: TGTGCCAGCAGCTTAGGACAGGGGGCTGGCTACACCTTC; CDR3aa: CASSLGQGAGYTF
len: 15; j_gene: TRBJ2-5; d_gene: NA; abundance: NA; v_gene: TRBV5-3; CDR3nt: TGTGCCAGAAGCTTGGGACGGGGAGCTCAAGAGACCCAGTACTTC; CDR3aa: CARSLGRGAQETQYF
len: 14; j_gene: TRBJ2-5; d_gene: NA; abundance: NA; v_gene: TRBV11-2; CDR3nt: TGTGCCAGCAGCTCCTACAGGGTCGCGGAGACCCAGTACTTC; CDR3aa: CASSSYRVAETQYF
len: 14; j_gene: TRBJ1-1; d_gene: TRBD1; abundance: NA; v_gene: TRBV5-4; CDR3nt: TGTGCCAGCAGCTTACAGGGGGTGAACACTGAAGCTTTCTTT; CDR3aa: CASSLQGVNTEAFF
len: 15; j_gene: TRBJ1-5; d_gene: NA; abundance: NA; v_gene: TRBV7-8; CDR3nt: TGTGCCAGCAGCCCTACCTCGCATAGCAATCAGCCCCAGCATTTT; CDR3aa: CASSPTSHSNQPQHF
len: 16; j_gene: TRBJ1-5; d_gene: NA; abundance: NA; v_gene: TRBV21-1; CDR3nt: TGTGCCAGCAGCCTCTGGGCGAGTCTTAGCAATCAGCCCCAGCATTTT; CDR3aa: CASSLWASLSNQPQHF
len: 15; j_gene: TRBJ2-5; d_gene: NA; abundance: NA; v_gene: TRBV5-5; CDR3nt: TGTGCCAGCAGCTCCTACCGACTTGCTCAAGAGACCCAGTACTTC; CDR3aa: CASSSYRLAQETQYF
len: 15; j_gene: TRBJ1-1; d_gene: TRBD1; abundance: NA; v_gene: TRBV6-4; CDR3nt: TGTGCCAGCAGCGCCTCTGGGACAGGGCAAGGTGAAGCTTTCTTT; CDR3aa: CASSASGTGQGEAFF
len: 13; j_gene: TRBJ2-5; d_gene: TRBD2; abundance: NA; v_gene: TRBV28; CDR3nt: TGTGCCAGCAGACTAGCGGGTCAAGAGACCCAGTACTTC; CDR3aa: CASRLAGQETQYF
len: 12; j_gene: TRBJ1-3; d_gene: NA; abundance: NA; v_gene: TRBV12-3/TRBV12-4; CDR3nt: TGTGCCAGCAGCCTACAGGGAAACACCATATATTTT; CDR3aa: CASSLQGNTIYF
len: 15; j_gene: TRBJ1-6; d_gene: TRBD1; abundance: NA; v_gene: TRBV5-1; CDR3nt: TGCGCCAGCAGCCGGGACAGGGGCTCGACTTCACCCCTCCACTTT; CDR3aa: CASSRDRGSTSPLHF
len: 16; j_gene: TRBJ2-3; d_gene: NA; abundance: NA; v_gene: TRBV19; CDR3nt: TGTGCCAGTAGTATAGAAGGGCCAGAGACTAGACCTACGCAGTATTTT; CDR3aa: CASSIEGPETRPTQYF
len: 14; j_gene: TRBJ1-5; d_gene: NA; abundance: NA; v_gene: TRBV28; CDR3nt: TGTGCCAGCAGTTTATCGGCAGGGGTCCAGCCCCAGCATTTT; CDR3aa: CASSLSAGVQPQHF
len: 14; j_gene: TRBJ2-2; d_gene: TRBD1; abundance: NA; v_gene: TRBV5-4; CDR3nt: TGTGCCAGCAGCCAAGACAGGGGGGCCGGGGAGCTGTTTTTT; CDR3aa: CASSQDRGAGELFF
len: 12; j_gene: TRBJ1-5; d_gene: NA; abundance: NA; v_gene: TRBV30; CDR3nt: TGTGCCTGGAGCACCGAGAATCAGCCCCAGCATTTT; CDR3aa: CAWSTENQPQHF
len: 15; j_gene: TRBJ1-5; d_gene: NA; abundance: NA; v_gene: TRBV15; CDR3nt: TGTGCCACCAGCAGGGGCGGGGGCCGCAATCAGCCCCAGCATTTT; CDR3aa: CATSRGGGRNQPQHF
len: 15; j_gene: TRBJ1-1; d_gene: NA; abundance: NA; v_gene: TRBV6-5; CDR3nt: TGTGCCAGCAGGGTAGAGGAAGGGGTGGTAACTGAAGCTTTCTTT; CDR3aa: CASRVEEGVVTEAFF
len: 17; j_gene: TRBJ1-6; d_gene: NA; abundance: NA; v_gene: TRBV4-1; CDR3nt: TGCGCCAGCAGCCAAGATCCTCCAGGGTTAGGGTTTTCACCCCTCCACTTT; CDR3aa: CASSQDPPGLGFSPLHF
len: 14; j_gene: TRBJ2-4; d_gene: NA; abundance: NA; v_gene: TRBV3-1/TRBV3-2; CDR3nt: TGTGCCAGCAGCCAGACGGAGGCCAAAAACATTCAGTACTTC; CDR3aa: CASSQTEAKNIQYF